The 24 T cell receptor beta chains below were found in one sample sequenced in a study of neoadjuvant anti-PD-1 for oral cavity cancer. Profiled with immunoSEQ multiplex PCR; TCRdb holds only in-frame clones, not every one. The sample consists of some 16,000 clones, approximately 68% of them appearing once. The material sequenced was PBMCs, taken before nivolumab (anti-PD-1) treatment. All receptors derive from a person aged 40-85 years with oral cavity squamous cell carcinoma.

This clone was found a few times. This chain connects TRBV20-1 to TRBJ1-2; maybe TRBD1 (5 bases). The germline V and J ends were trimmed by 6 bases and 5 bases, with 10 bases remaining between them. CDR3 length: 11 residues. Per germline, CDR1 DFQATT and CDR2 SNEGSKA (reference sequence). The CDR3 reads CSADSFYGYTF. As DNA, the CDR3 is TGCAGTGCCGACAGTTTTTATGGCTACACCTTC.

The V gene is TRBV5-6, the J gene TRBJ1-2, with D uncertain. This CDR3 region has 15 residues. CDR1 and CDR2 from the germline V gene are SGHDT and YYEEEE. V lost 0 bases and J lost 4, with 13 bases in between. The DNA of the CDR3 is TGTGCCAGCAGCTTGGGCCACACAGACGGCTATGGCTACACCTTC. Translated, it gives CASSLGHTDGYGYTF.

The CDR3 loop is CASSMQIGGGYTF. The CDR3, as DNA: TGTGCCAGTAGTATGCAAATCGGTGGGGGCTACACCTTC. This rearrangement joins TRBV19 to TRBJ1-2; D is undetermined. The germline gives CDR1 LNHDA, CDR2 SQIVND (reference sequence). V shed 3 bases and J shed 8 bases, with 13 bases lying between them. The CDR3 length is 13 residues.

V usage is TRBV7-8 and J usage is TRBJ1-2, with TRBD1 as a possible D gene (5 bases). Germline loops: CDR1 SGHVS, CDR2 FQNEAQ. The CDR3 runs to 12 residues. V gave up 7 bases and J gave up 2 bases, with 8 bases separating them. This CDR3 is CASTQGNYGYTF. In DNA form, the CDR3 reads TGTGCCAGCACCCAGGGAAACTATGGCTACACCTTC.

This chain links TRBV5-1 with TRBJ1-4; D gene ambiguous. The CDR3 spans 12 residues. The ends were cut back, 2 bases at V and 8 bases at J, with 7 bases in the middle. CDR1 is SGHRS, CDR2 YFSETQ, per germline. CDR3 DNA: TGCGCCAGCAGCTTCAACGGCGAAAAACTGTTTTTT. This translates into CASSFNGEKLFF.

This chain links TRBV9 with TRBJ1-3; TRBD1 agrees at 9 bases. In germline, CDR1 is SGDLS, CDR2 YYNGEE. V dropped 0 bases and J dropped 3; count of bases not matched to a gene: 1. This CDR3 is 15 amino acids long. The CDR3 loop is CASSVGDRDGNTIYF. CDR3 nucleotide sequence: TGTGCCAGCAGCGTAGGGGACAGGGATGGAAACACCATATATTTT.

This chain links TRBV5-6 with TRBJ2-1, with TRBD2 as a possible D gene (6 bases). V lost 3 bases to trimming and J lost 6 bases, with 10 bases between them. This CDR3 has 13 amino acids. CDR1 and CDR2 (germline): SGHDT, YYEEEE. As DNA, the CDR3 is TGTGCCAGCAGCTACGGGACTGGCAATGAGCAGTTCTTC. It specifies CASSYGTGNEQFF.

The rearrangement links TRBV5-1 to TRBJ2-2; 7 nucleotides match TRBD1. Trimming at V came to 3 bases and at J to 6 bases, leaving 2 bases not matched to a gene. Germline CDR1 SGHRS, CDR2 YFSETQ. The CDR3 length is 13 residues. For the CDR3, the DNA is TGCGCCAGCAGCTCAGGGGGATCCGGGGAGCTGTTTTTT. Protein: CASSSGGSGELFF.

This sequence joins TRBV5-1 and TRBJ2-3, with TRBD1 identical over 8 bases. Trimming removed 4 bases from V and 1 base from J; junction bases left unmatched: 5. The CDR3 totals 15 residues. Germline V lookup: CDR1 SGHRS, CDR2 YFSETQ. CDR3 DNA sequence: TGCGCCAGCAGCACCCAGACAGGGGGCACAGATACGCAGTATTTT. It encodes CASSTQTGGTDTQYF.

V gene TRBV6-1 combines with J gene TRBJ1-2; 8 bases are a match to TRBD1. CDR1 is MNHNS and CDR2 is SASEGT in the germline V gene. This CDR3 is 12 amino acids long. J was trimmed by 7 bases and V by 10 bases; bases with no gene match: 8. CDR3 residues: CATGQGRFGYTF. The CDR3 DNA reads TGTGCCACCGGACAGGGAAGGTTTGGCTACACCTTC.

The gene calls are TRBV7-2 and TRBJ2-7; TRBD2 agrees at 11 bases. After removal of 5 bases from V and 3 bases from J, the junction contained 6 bases not matched to a gene. CDR3 length: 15 amino acids. Germline V gene lookup returns CDR1 SGHTA and CDR2 FQGNSA. CDR3 DNA sequence: TGTGCCAGCAGCGTAACCGGGACTAGCGGCTACGAGCAGTACTTC. Protein sequence: CASSVTGTSGYEQYF.

The chain recombines TRBV11-3 with TRBJ2-5; 7 positions match TRBD2. The CDR3 spans 13 residues. Germline V gives CDR1 SGHNT, CDR2 YENEEA. Trimming removed 5 bases from V and 4 bases from J; junction bases left unmatched: 4. The CDR3 sequence is CASSRSGLETQYF. The CDR3 coding sequence is TGTGCCAGCAGCCGTAGCGGGTTAGAGACCCAGTACTTC.

This clone has just one count. The V call is TRBV30, the J call TRBJ2-2; D not certain. V shed 0 bases and J shed 7 bases, with 6 bases lying between them. Germline V gives CDR1 GTSNPN, CDR2 SVGIG (reference sequence). CDR3 length: 12 amino acids. CDR3 DNA sequence: TGTGCCTGGAGTGTATGGGACGGGGAGCTGTTTTTT. It specifies CAWSVWDGELFF.

The J gene is TRBJ2-2, the V gene TRBV5-1; 9 bases fit TRBD1. V was clipped by 1 base and J by 5 bases; unmatched bases: 6. CDR1 is SGHRS and CDR2 is YFSETQ in the germline V gene. The CDR3 consists of 16 residues. For the CDR3, the DNA is TGCGCCAGCAGCTTGTCGACAGGGGGAAGGACCGGGGAGCTGTTTTTT. The encoded protein is CASSLSTGGRTGELFF.

The chain uses TRBV7-6 and TRBJ1-3; 7 positions agree with TRBD1. This CDR3 has 15 amino acids. Germline CDR1 and CDR2: SGHVS and FNYEAQ. After removal of 4 bases from V and 4 bases from J, the junction contained 7 bases not matched to a gene. The CDR3: CASSSRGRSGNTIYF. CDR3 in DNA: TGTGCCAGCAGCTCTAGGGGGCGGTCAGGAAACACCATATATTTT.

This clone came up a few times. This rearrangement joins TRBV29-1 to TRBJ1-2; perhaps TRBD1 as D (5 bases). Germline CDR1 is SQVTM and CDR2 is ANQGSEA. The CDR3 has 15 amino acids. V was trimmed by 3 bases and J by 8 bases, leaving 22 bases between them. CDR3 in DNA: TGCAGCGTTGATACCCCGCCCCAGGGAACAGGCGGCTACACCTTC. Its protein product is CSVDTPPQGTGGYTF.

V is TRBV11-2 and J is TRBJ2-7; 10 bases fit TRBD1. Looked up from germline, CDR1 is SGHAT and CDR2 is FQNNGV. V shed 4 bases and J 2 bases; nucleotides not matched to a gene: 5. The CDR3 loop spans 15 amino acids. The CDR3 protein is CASSSRDRGTYEQYF. Written as DNA, the CDR3 is TGTGCCAGCAGCTCCCGGGACAGGGGCACCTACGAGCAGTACTTC. The entire variable domain, with the rest obtained from reference TRBV11-2 and TRBJ2-7, is as follows: EAGVAQSPRYKIIEKRQSVAFWCNPISGHATLYWYQQILGQGPKLLIQFQNNGVVDDSQLPKDRFSAERLKGVDSTLKIQPAKLEDSAVYLCASSSRDRGTYEQYFGPGTRLTVT.

V is TRBV6-6 and J is TRBJ2-7, with TRBD1 matching over 11 bases. Germline CDR1 MNHNY, CDR2 SVGAGI (reference sequence). V lost 6 bases and J lost 0; bases outside the gene matches: 4. The CDR3 length is 15 residues. The CDR3 bases are TGTGCCAGCAGGGACAGGGGGCCCTACTCCTACGAGCAGTACTTC. Translating it yields CASRDRGPYSYEQYF.

The chain has TRBV19 and TRBJ2-6; D possibly uses TRBD1 or TRBD2 (6 bases each). The V and J ends lost 6 bases and 2 bases respectively, with 14 bases between them. The germline CDR1 and CDR2 sequences are LNHDA and SQIVND (reference sequence). The CDR3 has 16 residues. For the CDR3, the DNA is TGTGCCAGTAGAAATACAGGGAGGACTGGGGCCAACGTCCTGACTTTC. Its translation: CASRNTGRTGANVLTF.

The gene calls are TRBV5-1 and TRBJ1-1; 9 bases are a match to TRBD1. Looked up from germline, CDR1 is SGHRS and CDR2 is YFSETQ. This CDR3 contains 13 residues. V shed 2 bases and J 7 bases; nucleotides not matched to a gene: 3. CDR3: CASSFPGQGEAFF. For the CDR3, the DNA is TGCGCCAGCAGCTTCCCGGGACAGGGTGAAGCTTTCTTT.

The chain employs TRBV28 and TRBJ1-2; D is unresolved. CDR1 and CDR2 from the germline V gene are MDHEN and SYDVKM. V was clipped by 6 bases and J by 3 bases, with 17 bases between them. The CDR3 contains 15 residues. CDR3: CASSSPTVMDYGYTF. DNA of the CDR3: TGTGCCAGCAGCTCGCCTACAGTTATGGACTATGGCTACACCTTC.

V gene TRBV6-5 combines with J gene TRBJ1-2, with D uncertain. Trimming stripped 1 base from V and 8 bases from J, with 11 bases between. CDR3 length equals 13 residues. Looked up from germline, CDR1 is MNHEY and CDR2 is SVGAGI. Written as DNA, the CDR3 is TGTGCCAGCAGTTACTTCCGTGGGTACGGCTACACCTTC. Protein product: CASSYFRGYGYTF.

This clone was observed a few times. The chain recombines TRBV29-1 with TRBJ2-6; weak D call: TRBD1 (6 bases). Trimming left V 3 bases short and J 1 base short, with 7 bases between. Germline values: CDR1 SQVTM, CDR2 ANQGSEA. The CDR3 length is 14 residues. In nucleotides, the CDR3 is TGCAGCGTTGATCAGGGGTCTGGGGCCAACGTCCTGACTTTC. This sequence encodes CSVDQGSGANVLTF. Drawing the rest from reference TRBV29-1 and TRBJ2-6, the complete variable domain is SAVISQKPSRDICQRGTSLTIQCQVDSQVTMMFWYRQQPGQSLTLIATANQGSEATYESGFVIDKFPISRPNLTFSTLTVSNMSPEDSSIYLCSVDQGSGANVLTFGAGSRLTVL.

The table lists this clone with a count of one. This chain uses TRBV7-2 with TRBJ2-7, with a tentative D call TRBD1 (6 bases). Germline loops: CDR1 SGHTA, CDR2 FQGNSA. This CDR3 has 14 amino acids. V gave up 5 bases and J gave up 0 bases, with 11 bases separating them. The CDR3 nucleotides are TGTGCCAGCAGCCCGGACAGCCTCTCCTACGAGCAGTACTTC. Translated: CASSPDSLSYEQYF.